This TCR beta chain emerged from a study of post-analysis software for immune sequencing data (dated by TCRdb to about 2015). With regard to the full study: Relapsing-remitting, secondary progressive and progressive-relapsing multiple sclerosis were recorded as disease courses, and subtype annotation was lacking for some patients. A subset of samples was prepared in parallel using single-end sample barcoding, then pooled and co-amplified after Illumina adapter ligation. The multiple sclerosis patient repertoires were compared with under 13 previously published healthy control repertoires from donors aged roughly 6 to 27 years. On the study overall, not on this receptor specifically: The multiple sclerosis patient group was slightly younger than the control group. Significantly higher frequencies in patients than in controls were found for a few TRBV segments, including TRBV5-6, TRBV5-1 and TRBV20-1. Multiple sclerosis patients had significantly lower normalized Chao1 diversity than controls, a result that suggests substantial peripheral T-cell clonal expansion. Strong co-clustering of samples prepared in the same batch was shown by direct clustering with F measure, prompting a batch-effect correction.

Receptor libraries were prepared by PCR. Sequencer: Illumina HiSeq 2500. Unique molecular identifiers were incorporated into TCR beta cDNA libraries to reduce PCR and sequencing biases. Per 1 to 10 million input T cells, some 500,000 cDNA molecules were obtained, such that each molecule approximated one T cell. Patient libraries were prepared and sequenced with the same protocol used for the earlier healthy control dataset. Samples belonging to the same batch were prepared together, multiplexed and sequenced on a shared HiSeq lane. The study's own analysis went as follows. Raw barcoded reads were processed with MIGEC, and single-read molecular identifier groups were discarded before consensus assembly and CDR3 extraction. VDJtools was used for post-analysis of the clonotype tables, with diversity normalized by down-sampling every dataset to the smallest sample size. In repertoire overlap clustering, CDR3 amino acid sequences, but not nucleotide sequences, were matched to correct batch-related cross-sample contamination. Through fastp at Q25 and MiXCR, TCRdb rebuilt clones from the public reads, retaining in-frame beta chains. Identical CDR3 proteins give one entry, which carries the most common genes and DNA. The V and J calls and clone size are TCRdb's, not the authors'. For this sample the table gives 600,000 to 700,000 distinct CDR3 sequences, of which 55% to 60% were detected only once. The ten largest clones capture about 10% of the sample.

To demonstrate the VDJtools post-analysis software, TCR beta repertoires were profiled from the peripheral blood of more than ten young patients with multiple sclerosis. Multiple sclerosis patients were children and adolescents aged about 6 to 16 years. Trimming removed 4 bases from V and 5 bases from J, leaving 12 bases between the germline ends. The CDR3 sequence holds 13 residues, the cysteine and phenylalanine included. Only the CDR3 DNA stays, 39 bases, in frame from base 1. This clonotype was counted a few times. The antigen it recognizes is unknown. Base qualities were left out, and no much larger clone turns up one base away.

This clonotype was sampled from a girl between 2 and 10 years old with multiple sclerosis. Sequenced sample: blood. The chain is assembled from TRBV12-3 or TRBV12-4 and TRBJ2-7, with TRBD2 tentatively as D gene (6 bases match). The nucleotide sequence is TGTGCCAGCAGTTCGGGACTTCCTAACGAGCAGTACTTC. It codes for CASSSGLPNEQYF.